This TCR beta chain was obtained from a study of cytomegalovirus exposure and HLA in healthy donors. Overall study: The early release's HLA-typed donors yielded 80 million to 95 million unique TCRs.

V lost 2 bases to trimming and J lost 4 bases; unmatched junction nucleotides: 2. The V gene's germline CDR1 is LGHNA and CDR2 YSLEER. The CDR3 totals 15 residues. Study-wide findings and caveats: There were some V segments, including TRBV6-2 and TRBV6-3, excluded as indistinguishable. Later analysis suggested most CMV-associated TCR beta chains were HLA-restricted. Among TCR sequences, most were rare, though some public TCRs appeared in many donors.

PCR primers comprised 60 Vbeta and 13 Jbeta primers. The table came from immunoSEQ multiplex PCR; TCRdb's copy has only in-frame clones and leaves some out. This table has over 150,000 clones, roughly two thirds appearing once. There are a few counts of this clone. Its antigen is undetermined. The chain uses TRBV4-3 and TRBJ2-3, with 11 nucleotides matching TRBD1. The receptor was isolated from a woman aged 18-30 years in good health and CMV-seropositive. The sample consisted of PBMCs. CDR3 DNA sequence: TGCGCCAGCAGCCAAAGGGACAGGGGGTCAGATACGCAGTATTTT. The encoded protein is CASSQRDRGSDTQYF.